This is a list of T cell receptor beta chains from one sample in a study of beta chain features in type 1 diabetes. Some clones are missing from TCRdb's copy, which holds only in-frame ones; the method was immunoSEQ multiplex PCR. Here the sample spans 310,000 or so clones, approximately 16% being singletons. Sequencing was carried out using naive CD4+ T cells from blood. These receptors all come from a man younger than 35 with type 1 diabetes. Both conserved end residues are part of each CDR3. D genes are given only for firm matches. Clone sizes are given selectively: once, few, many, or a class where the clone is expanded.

cdr3_aa: CSAAVSGAYEQYF
cdr3_nt: TGCAGCGCCGCTGTATCCGGGGCCTACGAGCAGTACTTC
j_call: TRBJ2-7
d_call: NA
v_call: TRBV29-1
clone_size: few

cdr3_aa: CASSWRGNSYNEQFF
cdr3_nt: TGCGCCAGCAGCTGGCGGGGCAACTCCTACAATGAGCAGTTCTTC
j_call: TRBJ2-1
d_call: NA
v_call: TRBV5-1
clone_size: NA

cdr3_aa: CASSRITEAFF
cdr3_nt: TGTGCCAGTAGCAGGATCACTGAAGCTTTCTTT
j_call: TRBJ1-1
d_call: NA
v_call: TRBV19
clone_size: few

cdr3_aa: CSVDSPRGTGVTEAFF
cdr3_nt: TGCAGCGTTGACAGCCCCCGTGGGACAGGGGTTACTGAAGCTTTCTTT
j_call: TRBJ1-1
d_call: TRBD1
v_call: TRBV29-1
clone_size: NA

cdr3_aa: CASSSRGAAVQETQYF
cdr3_nt: TGTGCCAGCAGTTCCCGTGGGGCGGCAGTCCAAGAGACCCAGTACTTC
j_call: TRBJ2-5
d_call: NA
v_call: TRBV25-1
clone_size: few

cdr3_aa: CASSQVPVQGVGKLFF
cdr3_nt: TGCGCCAGCAGCCAGGTCCCCGTGCAGGGTGTAGGAAAACTGTTTTTT
j_call: TRBJ1-4
d_call: NA
v_call: TRBV4-1
clone_size: few

cdr3_aa: CASSLGASETQYF
cdr3_nt: TGTGCCAGCAGCTTGGGGGCCTCGGAGACCCAGTACTTC
j_call: TRBJ2-5
d_call: NA
v_call: TRBV5-4
clone_size: NA

cdr3_aa: CASSLVGPGDTQYF
cdr3_nt: TGCGCCAGCAGCTTGGTGGGTCCGGGGGATACGCAGTATTTT
j_call: TRBJ2-3
d_call: NA
v_call: TRBV5-1
clone_size: few

cdr3_aa: CASSLGAGGGNTEAFF
cdr3_nt: TGTGCCAGCAGCTTGGGCGCTGGGGGCGGGAACACTGAAGCTTTCTTT
j_call: TRBJ1-1
d_call: NA
v_call: TRBV5-4
clone_size: few

cdr3_aa: CASSPRTSGRSTGELFF
cdr3_nt: TGTGCCAGCAGCCCCCGGACTAGCGGGAGGAGCACCGGGGAGCTGTTTTTT
j_call: TRBJ2-2
d_call: TRBD2
v_call: TRBV11-2
clone_size: NA

cdr3_aa: CASSLYGRMYYEQYF
cdr3_nt: TGCGCCAGCAGCTTGTATGGCAGGATGTACTACGAGCAGTACTTC
j_call: TRBJ2-7
d_call: NA
v_call: TRBV5-1
clone_size: NA

cdr3_aa: CASSQGPLRRDREETQYF
cdr3_nt: TGCGCCAGCAGCCAAGGCCCTCTCCGCCGGGACAGGGAAGAGACCCAGTACTTC
j_call: TRBJ2-5
d_call: TRBD1
v_call: TRBV4-3
clone_size: NA

cdr3_aa: CASSLSESGGTEAFF
cdr3_nt: TGCGCCAGCAGCTTAAGTGAGTCAGGGGGCACTGAAGCTTTCTTT
j_call: TRBJ1-1
d_call: TRBD1
v_call: TRBV5-1
clone_size: few

cdr3_aa: CASSGGTGGTAFF
cdr3_nt: TGCGCCAGCAGCGGCGGGACAGGGGGTACAGCTTTCTTT
j_call: TRBJ1-1
d_call: TRBD1
v_call: TRBV5-1
clone_size: NA

cdr3_aa: CASSPPMGSGRNTIYF
cdr3_nt: TGTGCCAGCTCACCACCGATGGGGTCCGGGAGGAACACCATATATTTT
j_call: TRBJ1-3
d_call: NA
v_call: TRBV18
clone_size: few

cdr3_aa: CASSVARRLAGDTQYF
cdr3_nt: TGTGCCAGCAGCGTAGCTCGACGACTAGCGGGAGATACGCAGTATTTT
j_call: TRBJ2-3
d_call: TRBD2
v_call: TRBV9
clone_size: few

cdr3_aa: CASSSRGRNEQFF
cdr3_nt: TGTGCCAGCAGCTCCAGGGGGCGTAATGAGCAGTTCTTC
j_call: TRBJ2-1
d_call: TRBD1
v_call: TRBV5-6
clone_size: few

cdr3_aa: CASRARQGANTEAFF
cdr3_nt: TGTGCCAGCAGGGCCAGACAGGGGGCGAACACTGAAGCTTTCTTT
j_call: TRBJ1-1
d_call: TRBD1
v_call: TRBV2
clone_size: NA

cdr3_aa: CASSLVPGGPADTQYF
cdr3_nt: TGCGCCAGCAGCTTGGTGCCGGGAGGGCCTGCAGATACGCAGTATTTT
j_call: TRBJ2-3
d_call: TRBD2
v_call: TRBV5-1
clone_size: few

cdr3_aa: CASSQDRNEGHPIAKNIQYF
cdr3_nt: TGCGCCAGCAGCCAAGATCGAAATGAGGGACACCCCATAGCCAAAAACATTCAGTACTTC
j_call: TRBJ2-4
d_call: NA
v_call: TRBV4-3
clone_size: NA

cdr3_aa: CASSPRQGRSPLHF
cdr3_nt: TGTGCCAGCAGCCCGAGACAGGGGCGCTCACCCCTCCACTTT
j_call: TRBJ1-6
d_call: TRBD1
v_call: TRBV7-9
clone_size: few

cdr3_aa: CASSGRLAGTLGQFF
cdr3_nt: TGTGCCAGCAGCGGAAGACTAGCGGGTACCCTTGGGCAGTTCTTC
j_call: TRBJ2-1
d_call: TRBD2
v_call: TRBV11-2
clone_size: NA

cdr3_aa: CASSYQEGAVSGYTF
cdr3_nt: TGTGCCAGCAGTTATCAAGAGGGGGCGGTATCTGGCTACACCTTC
j_call: TRBJ1-2
d_call: TRBD1
v_call: TRBV6-5
clone_size: once

cdr3_aa: CASSTTGETQYF
cdr3_nt: TGTGCCAGCAGCACAACCGGGGAGACCCAGTACTTC
j_call: TRBJ2-5
d_call: NA
v_call: TRBV7-6
clone_size: NA

cdr3_aa: CASSLSSGTPLHF
cdr3_nt: TGTGCCAGCAGCCTATCCAGCGGAACACCCCTCCACTTT
j_call: TRBJ1-6
d_call: NA
v_call: TRBV7-2
clone_size: few

cdr3_aa: CASSFLQGSFEQYF
cdr3_nt: TGTGCCAGCAGTTTTCTTCAAGGGAGCTTCGAGCAGTACTTC
j_call: TRBJ2-7
d_call: NA
v_call: TRBV27
clone_size: few

cdr3_aa: CASSHPQGREYF
cdr3_nt: TGTGCCAGCAGTCACCCCCAGGGGCGAGAGTACTTC
j_call: TRBJ2-7
d_call: NA
v_call: TRBV2
clone_size: few

cdr3_aa: CASSMRFATNEKLFF
cdr3_nt: TGTGCCAGCAGCATGCGGTTTGCAACTAATGAAAAACTGTTTTTT
j_call: TRBJ1-4
d_call: NA
v_call: TRBV11-2
clone_size: NA

cdr3_aa: CSVDGTGARYGYTF
cdr3_nt: TGCAGCGTGGACGGGACAGGGGCTCGCTATGGCTACACCTTC
j_call: TRBJ1-2
d_call: TRBD1
v_call: TRBV29-1
clone_size: few

cdr3_aa: CASSAGEGPYYEQYF
cdr3_nt: TGTGCCAGCAGCGCCGGGGAGGGTCCCTATTACGAGCAGTACTTC
j_call: TRBJ2-7
d_call: TRBD2
v_call: TRBV9
clone_size: NA

cdr3_aa: CTSSQDGQTLSYEQYF
cdr3_nt: TGCACCAGCAGCCAAGACGGACAAACACTCTCCTACGAGCAGTACTTC
j_call: TRBJ2-7
d_call: NA
v_call: TRBV1
clone_size: few

cdr3_aa: CAAPRTGSSYEQYF
cdr3_nt: TGTGCCGCGCCGAGGACAGGGAGTTCCTACGAGCAGTACTTC
j_call: TRBJ2-7
d_call: TRBD1
v_call: TRBV28
clone_size: few

cdr3_aa: CASESTGSGEKLFF
cdr3_nt: TGTGCCAGCGAAAGTACAGGGTCGGGCGAAAAACTGTTTTTT
j_call: TRBJ1-4
d_call: NA
v_call: TRBV2
clone_size: NA

cdr3_aa: CASSSPSGSNEQYF
cdr3_nt: TGTGCCAGCAGCTCCCCTAGCGGGAGCAACGAGCAGTACTTC
j_call: TRBJ2-7
d_call: TRBD2
v_call: TRBV7-2
clone_size: few

cdr3_aa: CASSYSDDSSYEQYF
cdr3_nt: TGTGCCAGCAGTTACTCCGATGACAGTTCCTACGAGCAGTACTTC
j_call: TRBJ2-7
d_call: NA
v_call: TRBV6-5
clone_size: few

cdr3_aa: CASSTGLAITDTQYF
cdr3_nt: TGTGCCAGCAGCACGGGACTAGCTATCACAGATACGCAGTATTTT
j_call: TRBJ2-3
d_call: TRBD2
v_call: TRBV11-2
clone_size: few

cdr3_aa: CASSGGFAFF
cdr3_nt: TGTGCCAGTAGTGGGGGCTTCGCTTTCTTT
j_call: TRBJ1-1
d_call: NA
v_call: TRBV19
clone_size: NA

cdr3_aa: CATARDRVYGYTF
cdr3_nt: TGTGCCACAGCGAGAGACAGGGTGTATGGCTACACCTTC
j_call: TRBJ1-2
d_call: TRBD1
v_call: TRBV27
clone_size: few

cdr3_aa: CASSLDRSYGYTF
cdr3_nt: TGTGCCAGCAGTTTAGACAGGTCCTATGGCTACACCTTC
j_call: TRBJ1-2
d_call: NA
v_call: TRBV27
clone_size: few

cdr3_aa: CASSLFGGGRTEAFF
cdr3_nt: TGTGCCAGCAGCTTATTCGGGGGGGGACGGACTGAAGCTTTCTTT
j_call: TRBJ1-1
d_call: NA
v_call: TRBV7-9
clone_size: NA

cdr3_aa: CASSHSGSSGANVLTF
cdr3_nt: TGTGCCAGCAGCCATAGCGGGTCCTCGGGGGCCAACGTCCTGACTTTC
j_call: TRBJ2-6
d_call: TRBD2
v_call: TRBV14
clone_size: few

cdr3_aa: CASSTHFANYGYTF
cdr3_nt: TGTGCCAGTAGTACTCACTTCGCTAACTATGGCTACACCTTC
j_call: TRBJ1-2
d_call: NA
v_call: TRBV19
clone_size: NA

cdr3_aa: CASSVGAYNEQFF
cdr3_nt: TGTGCCAGCAGCGTAGGAGCATACAATGAGCAGTTCTTC
j_call: TRBJ2-1
d_call: NA
v_call: TRBV9
clone_size: NA

cdr3_aa: CASSTYPGARVGAFF
cdr3_nt: TGTGCCAGTAGTACCTACCCAGGGGCGCGTGTGGGAGCTTTCTTT
j_call: TRBJ1-1
d_call: NA
v_call: TRBV19
clone_size: few

cdr3_aa: CASSGLVAYEQYF
cdr3_nt: TGTGCCAGCAGCGGACTAGTCGCGTACGAGCAGTACTTC
j_call: TRBJ2-7
d_call: TRBD2
v_call: TRBV28
clone_size: NA

cdr3_aa: CASSIPGETQYF
cdr3_nt: TGTGCCAGTAGTATTCCCGGGGAGACCCAGTACTTC
j_call: TRBJ2-5
d_call: NA
v_call: TRBV19
clone_size: few

cdr3_aa: CASLPGTENEKLFF
cdr3_nt: TGTGCCAGCCTACCCGGGACTGAGAATGAAAAACTGTTTTTT
j_call: TRBJ1-4
d_call: NA
v_call: TRBV28
clone_size: NA

cdr3_aa: CASSPLPSGQGANEQFF
cdr3_nt: TGTGCCAGCAGCCCCCTTCCGTCGGGACAGGGGGCCAATGAGCAGTTCTTC
j_call: TRBJ2-1
d_call: TRBD1
v_call: TRBV11-2
clone_size: NA

cdr3_aa: CASRRQGMNTEAFF
cdr3_nt: TGTGCCAGCCGGAGACAGGGGATGAACACTGAAGCTTTCTTT
j_call: TRBJ1-1
d_call: TRBD1
v_call: TRBV28
clone_size: few

cdr3_aa: CASSPDRGQSSNQPQHF
cdr3_nt: TGTGCCAGCTCACCTGATAGGGGACAGTCGAGCAATCAGCCCCAGCATTTT
j_call: TRBJ1-5
d_call: TRBD1
v_call: TRBV18
clone_size: few

cdr3_aa: CAWGRLAGYPETQYF
cdr3_nt: TGTGCCTGGGGGAGACTAGCGGGATACCCAGAGACCCAGTACTTC
j_call: TRBJ2-5
d_call: TRBD2
v_call: TRBV30
clone_size: few

cdr3_aa: CASRPGQDNYGYTF
cdr3_nt: TGTGCCAGCAGACCGGGACAGGACAACTATGGCTACACCTTC
j_call: TRBJ1-2
d_call: TRBD1
v_call: TRBV6-1
clone_size: NA

cdr3_aa: CASSLRGPTIYEQYF
cdr3_nt: TGTGCCAGCAGTCTTCGAGGCCCCACTATTTACGAGCAGTACTTC
j_call: TRBJ2-7
d_call: NA
v_call: TRBV7-2
clone_size: few

cdr3_aa: CASSAPTDRAGTEAFF
cdr3_nt: TGTGCCAGCAGTGCACCCACGGACAGGGCCGGCACTGAAGCTTTCTTT
j_call: TRBJ1-1
d_call: TRBD1
v_call: TRBV6-6
clone_size: NA

cdr3_aa: CASSLFLGRTGSSYEQYF
cdr3_nt: TGTGCCAGCAGCTTGTTTCTGGGCAGAACGGGGAGCTCCTACGAGCAGTACTTC
j_call: TRBJ2-7
d_call: NA
v_call: TRBV5-4
clone_size: NA

cdr3_aa: CASSLTGQAAYEQYF
cdr3_nt: TGTGCCAGCAGTTTAACGGGACAGGCCGCCTACGAGCAGTACTTC
j_call: TRBJ2-7
d_call: TRBD1
v_call: TRBV28
clone_size: few

cdr3_aa: CASSFQRGWGGTGELFF
cdr3_nt: TGTGCCAGCAGCTTCCAACGAGGGTGGGGTGGCACCGGGGAGCTGTTTTTT
j_call: TRBJ2-2
d_call: NA
v_call: TRBV7-8
clone_size: few

cdr3_aa: CASSPGGRTYNEQFF
cdr3_nt: TGCGCCAGCAGTCCCGGGGGGCGTACCTACAATGAGCAGTTCTTC
j_call: TRBJ2-1
d_call: NA
v_call: TRBV5-1
clone_size: few

cdr3_aa: CASSLDRLAASTDTQYF
cdr3_nt: TGTGCCAGCAGCTTAGATAGACTAGCGGCTAGCACAGATACGCAGTATTTT
j_call: TRBJ2-3
d_call: TRBD2
v_call: TRBV7-9
clone_size: few